The 3 T cell receptor beta chains given below trace back to one sample, sequenced in a study of cytomegalovirus exposure and HLA in healthy donors. Primers for the PCR totalled 60 Vbeta and 13 Jbeta. Libraries were prepared by immunoSEQ multiplex PCR; TCRdb keeps only in-frame clonotypes and omits some of them. The sample comprises roughly 62,000 clones, just under 75% of which are singletons, and under 7% rests with the top ten. The sample consisted of PBMCs. Every receptor here comes from a woman aged 25 to 45 in good health and CMV-seronegative.

CDR3 region: CASRDRNTDTQYF. CDR3 DNA sequence: TGTGCCAGCCGGGACAGGAACACAGATACGCAGTATTTT. This chain connects TRBV6-5 to TRBJ2-3; 8 positions match TRBD1. The J segment lost 2 bases and the V segment lost 8 bases, leaving 3 bases of the junction unmatched. This CDR3 has 13 amino acids. CDR1 and CDR2 from the germline V gene are MNHEY and SVGAGI.

This clone was counted between two and nine times. The rearrangement links TRBV5-1 to TRBJ2-5, with 8 positions matching TRBD1. This CDR3 is 14 amino acids long. V was pared by 4 bases and J by 5 bases, with 7 bases of the junction left unmatched. In germline, CDR1 is SGHRS, CDR2 YFSETQ. The CDR3 loop reads CASSRQGLRETQYF. The CDR3, as DNA: TGCGCCAGCAGCCGACAGGGGCTAAGGGAGACCCAGTACTTC.

This chain uses TRBV5-1 with TRBJ2-1, with no clear D. The germline gives CDR1 SGHRS, CDR2 YFSETQ. The CDR3 extends over 14 amino acids. V shed 5 bases and J shed 1 base, with 10 bases lying between them. The CDR3 is CASSNLGSYNEQFF. The CDR3 nucleotides are TGCGCCAGCAGTAATCTCGGGTCCTACAATGAGCAGTTCTTC.